The 30 T cell receptor beta chains listed next were all sequenced from one sample in a study of human T cells and chemical hapten exposure. The study extracted total RNA from unfractionated whole blood. Single cDNA molecules in the library carried unique molecular identifiers attached during preparation. TCRdb re-analysed the reads in MiXCR, keeping a single row per CDR3 protein. The table has 100,000 to 150,000 distinct CDR3 sequences, over 6.5% seen once. Sequencing was done on a sample of whole blood. The receptors shown here come from a human donor in good health. Some clones in this sample may be carry-over from other donors' samples.

This sequence joins TRBV10-3 and TRBJ2-3, with D uncertain. Trimming shortened V by 7 bases and J by 0 bases, and 11 bases separated the two germline ends. CDR3 size: 14 residues. Germline CDR1 is ENHRY and CDR2 is SYGVKD. CDR3 bases: TGTGCCATCAAACCCCCAAAGAGCACAGATACGCAGTATTTT. Translating it yields CAIKPPKSTDTQYF.

The genes are TRBV6-5 and TRBJ2-7; TRBD1 or TRBD2 may be the D gene (6 bases each). Germline V CDR1 and CDR2: MNHEY, SVGAGI. V was clipped by 2 bases and J by 0 bases, with 11 bases between them. The CDR3 length is 15 residues. The CDR3 loop is CASSYLGGGSYEQYF. CDR3 in DNA: TGTGCCAGCAGTTACCTTGGAGGGGGCTCCTACGAGCAGTACTTC.

The gene calls are TRBV18 and TRBJ2-5; perhaps TRBD2 as D (5 bases). Germline CDR1 and CDR2: KGHSH and LQKENI. Trimming shortened V by 0 bases and J by 2 bases, and 10 bases separated the two germline ends. CDR3 length: 15 amino acids. In DNA, the CDR3 is TGTGCCAGCTCACCACCCAGCGGCCCACAAGAGACCCAGTACTTC. It codes for CASSPPSGPQETQYF.

V is TRBV5-1 and J is TRBJ2-7; D tentatively fits TRBD1 or TRBD2 (5 bases each). This CDR3 has 14 amino acids. Germline values: CDR1 SGHRS, CDR2 YFSETQ. V gave up 4 bases and J gave up 5 bases, with 16 bases separating them. The CDR3 is CASSDGTQVDEQYF. The CDR3 coding sequence is TGCGCCAGCAGCGACGGGACCCAGGTCGACGAGCAGTACTTC.

This clonotype was counted ten times or more. The genes are TRBV12-3 or TRBV12-4 and TRBJ1-2; 12 positions match TRBD1. Trimming took 3 bases from V and 4 from J; bases not matched to a gene: 9. This CDR3 is 17 amino acids long. The CDR3 is CASSFKSWDRGLYGYTF. The DNA for the CDR3 is TGTGCCAGCAGTTTTAAGAGTTGGGACAGGGGGCTCTATGGCTACACCTTC.

The J gene is TRBJ1-2, the V gene TRBV20-1, with TRBD1 matching 8 bases. Germline V gene data show CDR1 as DFQATT and CDR2 as SNEGSKA (reference sequence). The V gene end was trimmed by 2 bases and the J gene end by 5 bases; junction bases not matched to a gene: 10. This CDR3 is built from 15 residues. CDR3 residues: CSARPDRGGWYGYTF. The CDR3 region has the DNA TGCAGTGCTAGACCCGACAGGGGAGGTTGGTATGGCTACACCTTC.

The chain carries TRBV6-5 and TRBJ1-5; 10 bases agree with TRBD1. The ends lost 6 bases at V and 3 bases at J; junction bases unmatched: 8. Germline V CDR1 and CDR2: MNHEY, SVGAGI. The CDR3 has 16 amino acids. In DNA form, the CDR3 reads TGTGCCAGCAGCCCAGGACAGGGGGTATTCAATCAGCCCCAGCATTTT. This sequence encodes CASSPGQGVFNQPQHF.

This clonotype has a count of ten or more. This chain uses TRBV12-3 or TRBV12-4 with TRBJ2-5, with no clear D. CDR3 length: 13 amino acids. V was shortened by 8 bases and J by 4 bases, with 14 bases between the two germline ends. The CDR3: CASAPLTLETQYF. The DNA of the CDR3 is TGTGCCAGCGCCCCCCTTACACTAGAGACCCAGTACTTC.

The chain joins TRBV20-1 to TRBJ1-1; possible D gene TRBD1, 5 bases. V was pared by 2 bases and J by 5 bases, with 9 bases between. CDR1 is DFQATT and CDR2 is SNEGSKA in the germline V gene (reference sequence). The CDR3 totals 12 residues. This CDR3 is CSARLGETEAFF. The CDR3 DNA reads as TGCAGTGCTAGACTAGGGGAGACTGAAGCTTTCTTT.

The rearrangement joins TRBV30 to TRBJ1-1, with TRBD1 matching 8 bases. Germline lookup yields CDR1 GTSNPN and CDR2 SVGIG (reference sequence). CDR3 length: 15 amino acids. With 3 bases clipped from V and 3 bases from J, the junction kept 9 bases outside the gene matches. The CDR3 nucleotides read TGTGCCTGGAGGACAGGGGTTGGCGGGGACACTGAAGCTTTCTTT. This encodes CAWRTGVGGDTEAFF.

CDR3 nucleotide sequence: TGTGCCAGCAGCTTAGGTCTGTATGGGGACGGATTTCAAGAGACCCAGTACTTC. This codes for CASSLGLYGDGFQETQYF. The rearrangement uses TRBV11-2 and TRBJ2-5; D may be TRBD1 or TRBD2 (5 bases each). Per the germline V gene, CDR1 is SGHAT and CDR2 is FQNNGV. The CDR3 is 18 amino acids. The ends were cut back, 1 base at V and 2 bases at J, with 20 bases in the middle.

The table lists this clonotype with a few counts. The rearrangement links TRBV6-5 to TRBJ1-2; 9 nucleotides match TRBD1. Per germline, CDR1 MNHEY and CDR2 SVGAGI. This CDR3 spans 15 amino acids. The trim removed 6 bases at V and 4 bases at J, leaving 9 bases unmatched. The CDR3 region has the DNA TGTGCCAGCAGCCCGACAGGGGGTGACCCCTATGGCTACACCTTC. Its translation is CASSPTGGDPYGYTF.

Many counts were recorded for this clonotype. The chain employs TRBV7-2 and TRBJ1-2; 8 positions match TRBD1. The CDR3 sequence is 14 residues long. Germline loops: CDR1 SGHTA, CDR2 FQGNSA. With V trimmed by 5 bases and J by 4 bases, 6 bases remained unmatched. The CDR3 bases are TGTGCCAGCAGCCCCGACAGGGGAATCTATGGCTACACCTTC. Translation: CASSPDRGIYGYTF.

This clonotype was seen repeatedly, ten times or more. The chain is built from TRBV27 and TRBJ2-7, with D maybe TRBD2 (6 bases). Germline V gene sequence: CDR1 MNHEY, CDR2 SMNVEV (reference sequence). V dropped 3 bases and J dropped 0 bases, with 24 bases sitting between them. This CDR3 is built from 19 residues. In DNA, the CDR3 is TGTGCCAGCAGTTTCGATGCTAGCGCCAGTGGCTCCAGCTCCTACGAGCAGTACTTC. Its protein is CASSFDASASGSSSYEQYF.

This clonotype was found many times. The rearrangement links TRBV12-3 or TRBV12-4 to TRBJ2-7; D ambiguous. CDR3 length: 13 amino acids. Trimming removed 6 bases at V and 4 bases at J, with 13 bases between. CDR3 amino acids: CASSQTPIYEQYF. The CDR3 bases are TGTGCCAGCAGCCAGACACCTATTTACGAGCAGTACTTC.

This clonotype has at least ten counts. This chain joins TRBV7-3 and TRBJ1-1; D remains unclear. The CDR3 runs to 14 residues. Trimming cost V 2 bases and J 0 bases, with 7 bases left between them. Germline values: CDR1 SGHTA, CDR2 FQGTGA. The CDR3 DNA reads as TGTGCCAGCAGCTTAGAATTAATGAACACTGAAGCTTTCTTT. This translates into CASSLELMNTEAFF.

This clonotype has only a few counts. The chain recombines TRBV5-1 with TRBJ2-3; 8 bases align to TRBD2. V gave up 0 bases and J gave up 5 bases; unmatched junction bases: 5. From germline, CDR1 is SGHRS and CDR2 YFSETQ. This CDR3 is 15 amino acids long. The CDR3 protein is CASSLAGGAEDTQYF. CDR3 bases: TGCGCCAGCAGCTTGGCGGGGGGGGCCGAAGATACGCAGTATTTT.

The chain combines TRBV2 with TRBJ1-1; 10 bases are a match to TRBD1. V trimming: 7 bases; J trimming: 6 bases; junction bases outside the gene matches: 5. This CDR3 contains 13 residues. Germline CDR1 SNHLY, CDR2 FYNNEI. The CDR3: CASTGTGAPEAFF. As DNA, the CDR3 is TGTGCCAGCACCGGGACAGGGGCGCCTGAAGCTTTCTTT.

This chain connects TRBV12-3 or TRBV12-4 to TRBJ2-5; 9 nucleotides line up with TRBD2. J gave up 8 bases and V 5 bases, and 9 bases lay outside the gene matches. This CDR3 comprises 14 residues. CDR3 sequence: CASSQRTSAVTQYF. CDR3 sequence (DNA): TGTGCCAGCAGTCAGCGGACTAGCGCCGTAACCCAGTACTTC.

This clonotype was counted ten times or more. This CDR3 reads CASSYQVDTGELFF. The CDR3 DNA is TGTGCCAGCAGTTACCAGGTTGACACCGGGGAGCTGTTTTTT. This chain uses TRBV6-5 with TRBJ2-2; no definite D call. V was cut by 2 bases and J by 3 bases, with 7 bases left in between. CDR1 is MNHEY and CDR2 is SVGAGI in the germline V gene. The CDR3 extends over 14 amino acids.

Worth noting for this clonotype: This could be a read error, since a much larger clone is one nucleotide away. This rearrangement joins TRBV12-3 or TRBV12-4 to TRBJ2-5; D is uncertain. CDR3 length: 13 residues. In DNA form, the CDR3 reads TGTTCCAGCAGTTTGGGTTCCTCGGAGACCCAGTACTTC. This gives the protein CSSSLGSSETQYF.

The CDR3 region has the DNA TGTGCCAGCAGGCCCGCATTAGCTTCAGACACAGATACGCAGTATTTT. It specifies CASRPALASDTDTQYF. This chain joins TRBV7-9 and TRBJ2-3, with D unresolved. The CDR3 length is 16 residues. CDR1 and CDR2 (germline): SEHNR, FQNEAQ (reference sequence). Between the trimmed V and J ends, which lost 6 bases and 2 bases, there was a span of 18 bases.

This clonotype has a handful of counts. This sequence joins TRBV15 and TRBJ1-5, with D uncertain. Germline V gives CDR1 LNHNV, CDR2 YYDKDF (reference sequence). There are 14 residues in the CDR3. Trimming cost V 3 bases and J 4 bases, with 10 bases left between them. CDR3: CATSRARGNQPQHF. DNA for the CDR3: TGTGCCACCAGCAGGGCCCGTGGGAATCAGCCCCAGCATTTT.

This clonotype has at least ten counts. The V and J genes are TRBV5-1 and TRBJ2-1; 10 bases are a match to TRBD2. The CDR3 loop spans 15 amino acids. Losses at the gene ends were 4 bases for V and 4 bases for J; bases not matched to a gene: 5. CDR1 and CDR2 (germline): SGHRS, YFSETQ. The CDR3 is CASSLTSGEYNEQFF. In DNA, the CDR3 is TGCGCCAGCAGCCTAACTAGCGGGGAATACAATGAGCAGTTCTTC.

This clonotype was seen many times. The V gene is TRBV7-2, the J gene TRBJ1-6; possible D gene TRBD1, 5 bases. V lost 2 bases and J 12 bases, leaving 8 bases between the germline ends. CDR1 is SGHTA and CDR2 is FQGNSA in the germline V gene. The CDR3 runs 12 residues. CDR3 DNA: TGTGCCAGCAGCTTACTCAGGGTACCCCTCCACTTT. Its protein product is CASSLLRVPLHF.

Ten or more counts support this clonotype. The rearrangement uses TRBV18 and TRBJ1-6; 7 bases line up with TRBD1. From germline, CDR1 is KGHSH and CDR2 LQKENI. The CDR3 has 13 amino acids. V shed 6 bases and J 5 bases; nucleotides not matched to a gene: 1. The CDR3 protein is CASSGQNNSPLHF. The CDR3 region has the DNA TGTGCCAGCTCGGGACAGAATAATTCACCCCTCCACTTT.

The chain has TRBV7-9 and TRBJ2-7; maybe TRBD1 (5 bases). Trimming left V 2 bases short and J 2 bases short, with 19 bases between. The CDR3 sequence is 17 residues long. Germline V gene sequence: CDR1 SEHNR, CDR2 FQNEAQ (reference sequence). DNA for the CDR3: TGTGCCAGCAGCTTAACCCCGGACACCGTTCGAACCTACGAGCAGTACTTC. It encodes CASSLTPDTVRTYEQYF. The variable domain in full, with the rest retrieved from reference TRBV7-9 and TRBJ2-7, is DTGVSQNPRHKITKRGQNVTFRCDPISEHNRLYWYRQTLGQGPEFLTYFQNEAQLEKSRLLSDRFSAERPKGSFSTLEIQRTEQGDSAMYLCASSLTPDTVRTYEQYFGPGTRLTVT.

This clonotype was counted only a few times. The rearrangement uses TRBV20-1 and TRBJ2-6; D perhaps matches TRBD1 (5 bases). Trimming pared 5 bases from V and 8 bases from J, leaving 10 bases between. The CDR3 runs to 12 residues. In germline, CDR1 is DFQATT, CDR2 SNEGSKA (reference sequence). The DNA of the CDR3 is TGCAGTGCTTTTGCAGGGACCAACGTCCTGACTTTC. The encoded protein is CSAFAGTNVLTF.

This clonotype was observed a few times. The chain joins TRBV4-3 to TRBJ1-1; no reliable D call. This CDR3 has 15 residues. V dropped 0 bases and J dropped 4 bases, with 12 bases sitting between them. The V gene's germline CDR1 is LGHNA and CDR2 YSLEER. As DNA, the CDR3 is TGCGCCAGCAGCCAAGAAGGAGGGTGGGGCACTGAAGCTTTCTTT. Protein sequence: CASSQEGGWGTEAFF.

There are many counts of this clonotype. V and J are TRBV5-6 and TRBJ1-1; 8 positions agree with TRBD1. The germline V gene encodes CDR1 SGHDT and CDR2 YYEEEE. J lost 6 bases, V lost 1 base, and 2 bases had no gene match. The CDR3 has 13 residues. CDR3 in amino acids: CASSLQGAAEAFF. Written as DNA, the CDR3 is TGTGCCAGCAGCTTGCAGGGGGCGGCTGAAGCTTTCTTT.